This T cell receptor beta chain comes out of a study of cytomegalovirus exposure and HLA in healthy donors. Study conclusions and caveats: The HLA-A and HLA-B alleles of most subjects were reportedly predicted accurately from TCR beta sequences. TCR sequences were mostly rare, though some public TCRs occurred in many donors. As confirmed in vitro, three CMV-associated chains were specific for CMV antigens. Highly shared sequence variants in one cluster were likely a sequencing artifact.

The PCR had 60 Vbeta and 13 Jbeta primers. Sequencing was performed with immunoSEQ multiplex PCR; in TCRdb, only in-frame clones are kept and a portion is missing. The sample lists 70,000 to 95,000 clones, less than 75% occurring once. V dropped 2 bases and J dropped 1; count of bases not matched to a gene: 6. The CDR3 length is 16 residues. In germline, CDR1 is MNHNS, CDR2 SASEGT. Notes on this clone: Antigen: not known.

This TCR derives from a woman aged 25 to 45 in good health and CMV-seropositive. The source material was PBMCs. The chain has TRBV6-1 and TRBJ1-1; 8 nucleotides line up with TRBD1. Here the CDR3 reads CASSEPGQGRNTEAFF. As DNA, the CDR3 is TGTGCCAGCAGTGAACCCGGACAGGGTCGGAACACTGAAGCTTTCTTT.